Sequencing of this T cell receptor beta chain was carried out in a study of T cells after yellow fever vaccination. Study as a whole: CD3, CD45RA, CCR7 and CD95 sorting yielded EM, EMRA, CM and Tscm memory subsets. Notes on the study in general: CD4 and CD8 compartments shared a small share of clonotypes. Although the secondary response was weaker, it peaked faster, at day 5 versus 15.

Using its own MiXCR run on the 5' RACE reads, TCRdb lists one record per CDR3 protein. The sample has fewer than 20,000 distinct CDR3 sequences; approximately 4% are singletons. The CDR3 has 14 amino acids. Germline assignment: CDR1 SGHDT and CDR2 YYEEEE. J gave up 4 bases and V 3 bases, and 3 bases lay outside the gene matches. This clonotype was counted at least ten times. The V gene is TRBV5-6, the J gene TRBJ2-4; 8 bases map to TRBD2. This TCR was sampled from a man under 40 who received the YFV17D yellow fever vaccine. Sequencing was performed on PBMCs, either bulk or a sorted T-cell subset (CD4+, CD8+, memory, or dextramer-sorted; not recorded which), taken 15 days after the yellow fever booster vaccination. CDR3 sequence (DNA): TGTGCCAGCAGCTCCCGGGGGGGGAAAAACATTCAGTACTTC. It encodes CASSSRGGKNIQYF.